What follows is one T cell receptor beta chain and its context. Original handling: Counts of nucleated cells, estimated from reference gene primer amplification, were obtained. Repertoires were generated with immunoSEQ multiplex PCR, while TCRdb's copy carries only in-frame clones and drops some. V, J and clone size derive from that table, while D and trimming were established from the DNA sequence. The data contain roughly 380,000 clones, around 87% of them singletons. The data were obtained in a study of blood T cell repertoires in COVID-19. Across about two dozen US areas, participants ranged in age from about 18 to 100 years. Recovered status applied to Cohort 3 donors who had two consecutive negative PCRs. It also applied to those with clearance or with symptom resolution. The CDR3 extends over 14 amino acids.

Sequencing input: PBMCs or T cells enriched from blood (not recorded which). The V and J genes are TRBV21-1 and TRBJ1-1; the DNA was not used to check the table's D call, TRBD1. TRBV21-1 corresponds to a pseudogene. The sequence was collected from a man aged 30-40 years who had recovered from COVID-19. The CDR3 loop is CASSRNNLDSEAFF. For the CDR3, the DNA is TGTGCCAGCAGCCGGAATAACTTGGACAGCGAAGCTTTCTTT.